This T cell receptor beta chain originates from a study of glioma-infiltrating T cells after dendritic cell vaccination (TCRdb year 2016). General notes on the study: The cohort included some 15 glioblastoma patients drawn from Phase I and II dendritic cell vaccination trials, of whom 9 were newly diagnosed and 6 had recurrent disease. Autologous tumor lysate-pulsed dendritic cell vaccination was administered to the patients between about 2002 and 2013. To make the vaccine, monocyte-derived dendritic cells were cultured for under 9 days with IL-4 and GM-CSF and then pulsed overnight with autologous tumor lysate. Each patient got three intradermal injections of the dendritic cell vaccine, spaced at biweekly intervals, in the arm below the axilla. In glioblastoma patients vaccinated with dendritic cells, deep sequencing of TCR beta CDR3 regions served to measure the amount of tumor-infiltrating lymphocytes and to compare repertoires between tumor and blood. TCR sequencing metrics, including TIL content and tumor-blood repertoire overlap, were correlated with survival after dendritic cell vaccination. Broad study findings and their caveats: The cohort was small and heterogeneous, only a few patients had full blood and tumor sets, and even fewer had initial-recurrent tumor pairs. After dendritic cell vaccination, a higher estimated pretreatment TIL content predicted longer time to progression and longer overall survival. The response model built on TCR overlap across three groups was characterized as speculative, with prospective validation still needed. TCR clonality showed no direct relationship with survival, which suggests that a diverse polyclonal response may be important.

Patients were selected for having adequate residual fresh-frozen tumor tissue and more than two years of available survival data. None of the glioblastoma patients carried an isocitrate dehydrogenase mutation, although molecular status otherwise varied. PBMC were collected before vaccination, two weeks after the third vaccination, and at tumor progression if progression occurred. The Qiagen DNeasy Blood extraction Kit was used to extract genomic DNA. V and J are truncated by 5 bases and 3 bases respectively, leaving an intervening sequence of 8 bases. The CDR3 starts with the cysteine, ends with the phenylalanine, and has 13 residues. Just the 39-base CDR3 DNA is kept, in frame starting at base 1. Per the germline V gene, MNHNS is the CDR1 and SASEGT is the CDR2. Using the immunoSEQ assay, TCRB CDR3 regions were amplified from approximately 2 micrograms of genomic DNA, or from all available DNA when less than that was on hand. For multiplex PCR, 60 forward primers for TCR V beta segments and 13 reverse primers for J beta segments were used. To estimate the number of reads per starting template, synthetic control templates were added to each sample at limiting dilution. The Illumina HiSeq System generated 87 bp sequencing reads. The authors' analysis ran thus. To remove PCR and sequencing errors, closely related sequences were merged with a nearest neighbor algorithm. TCR overlap was defined as the percentage of unique tumor TCR beta sequences that were also present in the same patient's peripheral blood. TCRdb took this table from immuneACCESS and kept in-frame rearrangements with V and J called. Such tables lack part of the clones; where checked against another copy, unresolved V genes explain under half of the gap, and the rest is unexplained. The V and J calls and clone size are taken from that table; D and trimming were inferred from the DNA. This sample gives 93,000 or so clones in total; about four fifths of them show up just once. The ten largest clones add up to approximately 12% of the sample.

Of note for this clone: The clone's antigen remains unknown. Within one base of it there is no much larger clone, and no base qualities were kept.

The starting material was blood, obtained before dendritic cell vaccination. This sequence was found in a human donor with glioblastoma. This receptor chain uses TRBV6-1 and TRBJ1-5; the D segment cannot be called with confidence. The CDR3 amino acid sequence is: CASSNRDNQPQHF. The DNA sequence reads TGTGCCAGCAGTAACCGGGACAATCAGCCCCAGCATTTT.